A selection of T cell receptor beta chains follows, all from one sample in a study of T cell responses to AZD1222 COVID-19 vaccine. The protocol was immunoSEQ multiplex PCR, while the TCRdb copy is restricted to in-frame clones and leaves out a portion. The sample carries about 150,000 clones, about 93% recorded once. This sample comprised peripheral blood, obtained 28 days after the second AZD1222 dose. Receptors originate from an adult who received the AZD1222 COVID-19 vaccine. CDR3s include the opening cysteine and the closing phenylalanine or tryptophan. A D gene is named only where the DNA matches it firmly. A row's size may be missing; if present it is once, few, many or a size class.

clone_size: .; d_call: TRBD1; v_call: TRBV7-9; j_call: TRBJ1-4; cdr3_nt: TGTGCCAGCAGCTTCCCCGGGGTCCTAGAGGGGGCCTTTAATGAAAAACTGTTTTTT; cdr3_aa: CASSFPGVLEGAFNEKLFF
clone_size: .; d_call: .; v_call: TRBV3-1/TRBV3-2; j_call: TRBJ2-7; cdr3_nt: TGTGCCAGCAGCCAAGGGTTTGGTGGCGAGCAGTACTTC; cdr3_aa: CASSQGFGGEQYF
clone_size: .; d_call: TRBD1; v_call: TRBV9; j_call: TRBJ1-4; cdr3_nt: TGTGCCAGCAGCAAGGGGGACAGGGTAACTGAAAAACTGTTTTTT; cdr3_aa: CASSKGDRVTEKLFF
clone_size: .; d_call: .; v_call: TRBV2; j_call: TRBJ2-5; cdr3_nt: TGTGCCAGCAGTGAAGCGCCCGGGCCCCAAGAGACCCAGTACTTC; cdr3_aa: CASSEAPGPQETQYF
clone_size: .; d_call: .; v_call: TRBV10-1; j_call: TRBJ2-1; cdr3_nt: TGCGCCAGCAGTCGTGTGAGGAATGAGCAGTTCTTC; cdr3_aa: CASSRVRNEQFF
clone_size: .; d_call: TRBD1; v_call: TRBV7-7; j_call: TRBJ2-2; cdr3_nt: TGTGCCAGCAGCTCCGGACAGGGCCCCGGGGAGCTGTTTTTT; cdr3_aa: CASSSGQGPGELFF
clone_size: .; d_call: .; v_call: TRBV6-5; j_call: TRBJ2-7; cdr3_nt: TGTGCCAGCAGCCGTGGACTGCCACCCTACGAGCAGTACTTC; cdr3_aa: CASSRGLPPYEQYF
clone_size: .; d_call: .; v_call: TRBV10-2; j_call: TRBJ2-7; cdr3_nt: TGCGCCAGCAGTGCGAGACAGAATTCCTACGAGCAGTACTTC; cdr3_aa: CASSARQNSYEQYF
clone_size: .; d_call: .; v_call: TRBV6-5; j_call: TRBJ1-6; cdr3_nt: TGTGCCAGCAGTTACCGAAAGGGGGGTTCACCCCTCCACTTT; cdr3_aa: CASSYRKGGSPLHF
clone_size: .; d_call: .; v_call: TRBV19; j_call: TRBJ1-4; cdr3_nt: TGTGCCAGTAGTATCGCCACGACAGAGATCAATGAAAAACTGTTTTTT; cdr3_aa: CASSIATTEINEKLFF
clone_size: few; d_call: TRBD1; v_call: TRBV2; j_call: TRBJ2-2; cdr3_nt: TGTGCCAGCCGGGACAGGGATATGACCGGGGAGCTGTTTTTT; cdr3_aa: CASRDRDMTGELFF
clone_size: .; d_call: .; v_call: TRBV19; j_call: TRBJ1-6; cdr3_nt: TGTGCCAGTAGTATCGGAACTAATTCACCCCTCCACTTT; cdr3_aa: CASSIGTNSPLHF
clone_size: .; d_call: .; v_call: TRBV29-1; j_call: TRBJ1-1; cdr3_nt: TGCAGCGTTGCTACGGTAATGAACACTGAAGCTTTCTTT; cdr3_aa: CSVATVMNTEAFF
clone_size: .; d_call: .; v_call: TRBV30; j_call: TRBJ1-2; cdr3_nt: TGTGCCTGGAGCGGGGGCAGGGCGGATGGCTACACCTTC; cdr3_aa: CAWSGGRADGYTF
clone_size: .; d_call: .; v_call: TRBV24-1; j_call: TRBJ2-1; cdr3_nt: TGTGCCACCAGTGGCCAGGCCAGCTACAATGAGCAGTTCTTC; cdr3_aa: CATSGQASYNEQFF
clone_size: .; d_call: TRBD1; v_call: TRBV9; j_call: TRBJ1-2; cdr3_nt: TGTGCCAGCAGCGTATCAGCCGCCATCGGGACAGCTAACTATGGCTACACCTTC; cdr3_aa: CASSVSAAIGTANYGYTF
clone_size: .; d_call: TRBD2; v_call: TRBV7-9; j_call: TRBJ2-1; cdr3_nt: TGTGCCAGCAACGGACCGGGACTAGATACCTACAATGAGCAGTTCTTC; cdr3_aa: CASNGPGLDTYNEQFF
clone_size: .; d_call: .; v_call: TRBV6-5; j_call: TRBJ1-2; cdr3_nt: TGTGCCAGCAGTTACTCACGAGTTAACTATGGCTACACCTTC; cdr3_aa: CASSYSRVNYGYTF
clone_size: .; d_call: .; v_call: TRBV4-1; j_call: TRBJ1-2; cdr3_nt: TGCGCCAGCAGCCAAGAAAACAGGGCCACCTATGGCTACACCTTC; cdr3_aa: CASSQENRATYGYTF
clone_size: .; d_call: TRBD1; v_call: TRBV7-2; j_call: TRBJ1-3; cdr3_nt: TGTGCCAGCAGCCTAGGGACAGCTGGAAACACCATATATTTT; cdr3_aa: CASSLGTAGNTIYF
clone_size: .; d_call: .; v_call: TRBV2; j_call: TRBJ1-2; cdr3_nt: TGTGCCAGCAAGGACGGGCGATATGGCTACACCTTC; cdr3_aa: CASKDGRYGYTF
clone_size: .; d_call: .; v_call: TRBV7-9; j_call: TRBJ1-2; cdr3_nt: TGTGCCAGCGGTGGCTACACCTTC; cdr3_aa: CASGGYTF
clone_size: .; d_call: TRBD1; v_call: TRBV6-1; j_call: TRBJ2-6; cdr3_nt: TGTGCCAGCAGTGAAGCTCCGGGACAGGGGCAATCTGGGGCCAACGTCCTGACTTTC; cdr3_aa: CASSEAPGQGQSGANVLTF
clone_size: .; d_call: .; v_call: TRBV3-1/TRBV3-2; j_call: TRBJ2-3; cdr3_nt: TGTGCCAGCAGCCAAGGAGGGGCTAGTTGGACAGATACGCAGTATTTT; cdr3_aa: CASSQGGASWTDTQYF
clone_size: .; d_call: .; v_call: TRBV6-5; j_call: TRBJ2-7; cdr3_nt: TGTGCCAGCAGCGGTCCTTCAGAATACGAGCAGTACTTC; cdr3_aa: CASSGPSEYEQYF
clone_size: .; d_call: TRBD1; v_call: TRBV6-5; j_call: TRBJ1-6; cdr3_nt: TGTGCCAGCAGTCCCAGGGGGAATAATTCACCCCTCCACTTT; cdr3_aa: CASSPRGNNSPLHF
clone_size: .; d_call: .; v_call: TRBV5-1; j_call: TRBJ2-1; cdr3_nt: TGCGCCAGCAGCTTCGGACGCAATGAGCAGTTCTTC; cdr3_aa: CASSFGRNEQFF
clone_size: .; d_call: TRBD1; v_call: TRBV5-1; j_call: TRBJ2-1; cdr3_nt: TGCGCCAGCAGCTTGGGGGACAGGAACAATGAGCAGTTCTTC; cdr3_aa: CASSLGDRNNEQFF
clone_size: .; d_call: .; v_call: TRBV19; j_call: TRBJ2-1; cdr3_nt: TGTGCCAGTAGTAGCGGGGAGCCGGTCAATGAGCAGTTCTTC; cdr3_aa: CASSSGEPVNEQFF
clone_size: .; d_call: .; v_call: TRBV7-9; j_call: TRBJ2-5; cdr3_nt: TGTGCCAGCAGCTTAGATCGACAGGTGGGGGAGACCCAGTACTTC; cdr3_aa: CASSLDRQVGETQYF
clone_size: .; d_call: .; v_call: TRBV29-1; j_call: TRBJ1-2; cdr3_nt: TGCAGCGTTAGCCCCACTAACTATGGCTACACCTTC; cdr3_aa: CSVSPTNYGYTF
clone_size: .; d_call: .; v_call: TRBV5-1; j_call: TRBJ2-6; cdr3_nt: TGCGCCAGCAGCTCCGGGACGGAACTCTCTGGGGCCAACGTCCTGACTTTC; cdr3_aa: CASSSGTELSGANVLTF
clone_size: .; d_call: .; v_call: TRBV27; j_call: TRBJ1-2; cdr3_nt: TGTGCCAGCAGTTTATCCACGGGAAATGGCTACACCTTC; cdr3_aa: CASSLSTGNGYTF
clone_size: .; d_call: .; v_call: TRBV5-4; j_call: TRBJ2-2; cdr3_nt: TGTGCCAGCAGCTTGCTACAGGCCCTGGGCGGGGAGCTGTTTTTT; cdr3_aa: CASSLLQALGGELFF
clone_size: few; d_call: .; v_call: TRBV27; j_call: TRBJ1-1; cdr3_nt: TGTGCCAGCAGGGGGGGCTGGGGCACTGAAGCTTTCTTT; cdr3_aa: CASRGGWGTEAFF
clone_size: .; d_call: TRBD2; v_call: TRBV4-1; j_call: TRBJ2-7; cdr3_nt: TGCGCCAGCAGCCAAGATCGAAGCGGGAGCTCCTACGAGCAGTACTTC; cdr3_aa: CASSQDRSGSSYEQYF
clone_size: .; d_call: TRBD1; v_call: TRBV5-1; j_call: TRBJ1-2; cdr3_nt: TGCGCCAGCAGTAGAGAGACAGGGGGCAACGATGGCTACACCTTC; cdr3_aa: CASSRETGGNDGYTF
clone_size: .; d_call: TRBD1; v_call: TRBV10-3; j_call: TRBJ2-5; cdr3_nt: TGTGCCATCAGTGATGAGACTACAGGGGGAGAGACCCAGTACTTC; cdr3_aa: CAISDETTGGETQYF
clone_size: .; d_call: TRBD1; v_call: TRBV4-2; j_call: TRBJ1-6; cdr3_nt: TGTGCCAGCAGCCAAGAAGGGGACAGCTCACCCCTCCACTTT; cdr3_aa: CASSQEGDSSPLHF
clone_size: .; d_call: .; v_call: TRBV6-5; j_call: TRBJ2-7; cdr3_nt: TGTGCCAGCAGCACCCTGGACAGCTTGTACGAGCAGTACTTC; cdr3_aa: CASSTLDSLYEQYF
clone_size: .; d_call: .; v_call: TRBV27; j_call: TRBJ2-7; cdr3_nt: TGTGCCAGCAGTCCAACCCCCGCCGGGCCCTATTACGAGCAGTACTTC; cdr3_aa: CASSPTPAGPYYEQYF